The 15 T cell receptor beta chains below come from one sample, sequenced in a study of blood T cells in healthy people across ages. A J-beta primer mix and a sample-barcoded 5' primer were used in a second PCR of roughly 7 to 12 cycles. MiXCR, applied by TCRdb to the 5' RACE reads, yields one record per CDR3 protein. The sample has some 1.5 million distinct CDR3 sequences, 35% to 45% seen once. Material for sequencing was blood. The receptor source for this set is a woman between 18 and 29 years old in good health.

There are a few counts of this clonotype. The chain links TRBV7-2 to TRBJ2-1; maybe TRBD2 (6 bases). Germline CDR1 reads SGHTA; CDR2 reads FQGNSA. V lost 0 bases and J lost 10, with 13 bases in between. This CDR3 has 14 residues. The CDR3 DNA follows: TGTGCCAGCAGCTTAGCGTCCAAGCGGGCGGAGCAGTTCTTC. Amino acid sequence: CASSLASKRAEQFF. Supplemented by reference TRBV7-2 and TRBJ2-1, the full variable domain reads GAGVSQSPSNKVTEKGKDVELRCDPISGHTALYWYRQSLGQGLEFLIYFQGNSAPDKSGLPSDRFSAERTGGSVSTLTIQRTQQEDSAVYLCASSLASKRAEQFFGPGTRLTVL.

This clonotype has just one count. The rearrangement links TRBV7-2 to TRBJ1-4, with D possibly TRBD1 on 6 matching bases. The CDR3 has 16 amino acids. V was pared by 5 bases and J by 1 base, with 14 bases between. Germline values: CDR1 SGHTA, CDR2 FQGNSA. The chain's CDR3 is CASSRVGTQTNEKLFF. In DNA form, the CDR3 reads TGTGCCAGCAGCCGGGTGGGGACACAAACTAATGAAAAACTGTTTTTT.

J is TRBJ2-7 and V is TRBV11-2; D assignment may be TRBD1 or TRBD2 (5 bases each). The CDR3 consists of 14 residues. Germline CDR1 SGHAT, CDR2 FQNNGV. Between the trimmed V and J ends, which lost 1 base and 3 bases, there was a span of 10 bases. Here the CDR3 reads CASSLAADIYEQYF. Written as DNA, the CDR3 is TGTGCCAGCAGCTTAGCAGCGGACATCTACGAGCAGTACTTC.

The chain has TRBV14 and TRBJ2-1, with D unresolved. V was pared by 3 bases and J by 0 bases, with 12 bases between. In germline, CDR1 is SGHDN, CDR2 FVKESK. The CDR3 has 16 residues. The CDR3 loop is CASSQSRVRSYNEQFF. Here the CDR3 DNA reads TGTGCCAGCAGCCAGAGTAGAGTTCGCTCCTACAATGAGCAGTTCTTC.

The chain employs TRBV18 and TRBJ1-2; TRBD1 might be the D (6 bases). Germline-derived CDR1 and CDR2 are KGHSH and LQKENI. V lost 5 bases, J lost 0 bases, and 10 bases lay in between. The CDR3 sequence is 14 residues long. The CDR3 loop reads CASSADSSNYGYTF. CDR3 sequence (DNA): TGTGCCAGCTCAGCGGACAGTTCTAACTATGGCTACACCTTC.

This clonotype turned up a few times. The chain uses TRBV7-8 and TRBJ2-3, with D perhaps TRBD2 (5 bases). V was cut by 5 bases and J by 4 bases, with 10 bases left in between. The CDR3 loop spans 13 amino acids. Germline CDR1 SGHVS, CDR2 FQNEAQ. CDR3 nucleotide sequence: TGTGCCAGCAGCCTACTAGTCCCAGATACGCAGTATTTT. Translating it yields CASSLLVPDTQYF.

V is TRBV2 and J is TRBJ2-1, with a tentative D call TRBD1 (5 bases). The CDR3 sequence is 14 residues long. CDR1 and CDR2 from the germline V gene are SNHLY and FYNNEI. V was shortened by 5 bases and J by 2 bases, with 10 bases between the two germline ends. CDR3: CASSRWGTYNEQFF. As DNA, the CDR3 is TGTGCCAGCAGTAGGTGGGGCACCTACAATGAGCAGTTCTTC.

V gene TRBV2 combines with J gene TRBJ2-2; D ambiguous. V lost 0 bases and J lost 3, with 8 bases in between. Germline loops: CDR1 SNHLY, CDR2 FYNNEI. The CDR3 runs to 15 residues. The CDR3 DNA reads TGTGCCAGCAGTGAAGCGCTTCGGGACACCGGGGAGCTGTTTTTT. Protein: CASSEALRDTGELFF.

This sequence joins TRBV4-2 and TRBJ1-2; D unresolved. The germline V gene has CDR1 LGHNA and CDR2 YNFKEQ. V was clipped by 0 bases and J by 4 bases, with 3 bases between them. The CDR3 consists of 12 residues. The CDR3 spells CASSQDAYGYTF. The CDR3 DNA reads TGTGCCAGCAGCCAAGATGCCTATGGCTACACCTTC.

The chain carries TRBV6-2 or TRBV6-3 and TRBJ1-2; TRBD1 is a possible D gene (5 bases). The V end lost 7 bases, the J end lost 5 bases, and 20 bases lay between the germline ends. Germline lookup yields CDR1 MNHEY and CDR2 SVGEGT. The CDR3 has 15 amino acids. The CDR3 is CASIPSGRAPYGYTF. CDR3 in DNA: TGTGCCAGCATACCCTCGGGCAGGGCCCCTTATGGCTACACCTTC.

This clonotype appeared a few times. This CDR3 reads CASSQPPPGHLNSPLHF. The CDR3 DNA reads as TGCGCCAGCAGCCAGCCCCCCCCGGGACACTTGAATTCACCCCTCCACTTT. V gene TRBV4-1 combines with J gene TRBJ1-6, with a tentative D call TRBD1 (6 bases). Germline V gene lookup returns CDR1 MGHRA and CDR2 YSYEKL. V was trimmed by 3 bases and J by 7 bases, leaving 19 bases between them. This CDR3 has 17 amino acids.

This chain joins TRBV7-2 and TRBJ2-3, with TRBD2 matching over 11 bases. The CDR3 spans 14 residues. V lost 3 bases and J lost 10; bases outside the gene matches: 6. Germline V gene data show CDR1 as SGHTA and CDR2 as FQGNSA. CDR3 nucleotides: TGTGCCAGCAGCTTTATAGCGGGAGGGCGCTCGCAGTATTTT. Protein sequence: CASSFIAGGRSQYF.

V gene TRBV20-1 combines with J gene TRBJ2-7; D ambiguous. This CDR3 has 14 amino acids. V gave up 4 bases and J gave up 0 bases, with 13 bases separating them. Germline CDR1 DFQATT, CDR2 SNEGSKA (reference sequence). The CDR3 sequence: CSAILSAASYEQYF. The CDR3 DNA reads as TGCAGTGCTATATTAAGCGCAGCCTCCTACGAGCAGTACTTC.

The chain has TRBV12-3 or TRBV12-4 and TRBJ2-5; 12 bases agree with TRBD1. CDR3 length equals 17 residues. Trimming cost V 6 bases and J 3 bases; bases outside gene matches: 11. In DNA form, the CDR3 reads TGTGCCAGCAGCCCAAGAACCGGGACAGGGGGCAAAGAGACCCAGTACTTC. Its translation: CASSPRTGTGGKETQYF.

Only a few counts were recorded for this clonotype. The chain uses TRBV21-1 and TRBJ2-1. The J call may be mistaken, given a closer DNA end match to TRBJ2-7. TRBV21-1 is reported as a pseudogene. The CDR3 runs to 16 residues. CDR3 sequence: CASSKAPASSYNEQYF. The CDR3 DNA reads as TGTGCCAGCAGCAAAGCACCAGCTAGCTCCTACAATGAGCAGTACTTC.